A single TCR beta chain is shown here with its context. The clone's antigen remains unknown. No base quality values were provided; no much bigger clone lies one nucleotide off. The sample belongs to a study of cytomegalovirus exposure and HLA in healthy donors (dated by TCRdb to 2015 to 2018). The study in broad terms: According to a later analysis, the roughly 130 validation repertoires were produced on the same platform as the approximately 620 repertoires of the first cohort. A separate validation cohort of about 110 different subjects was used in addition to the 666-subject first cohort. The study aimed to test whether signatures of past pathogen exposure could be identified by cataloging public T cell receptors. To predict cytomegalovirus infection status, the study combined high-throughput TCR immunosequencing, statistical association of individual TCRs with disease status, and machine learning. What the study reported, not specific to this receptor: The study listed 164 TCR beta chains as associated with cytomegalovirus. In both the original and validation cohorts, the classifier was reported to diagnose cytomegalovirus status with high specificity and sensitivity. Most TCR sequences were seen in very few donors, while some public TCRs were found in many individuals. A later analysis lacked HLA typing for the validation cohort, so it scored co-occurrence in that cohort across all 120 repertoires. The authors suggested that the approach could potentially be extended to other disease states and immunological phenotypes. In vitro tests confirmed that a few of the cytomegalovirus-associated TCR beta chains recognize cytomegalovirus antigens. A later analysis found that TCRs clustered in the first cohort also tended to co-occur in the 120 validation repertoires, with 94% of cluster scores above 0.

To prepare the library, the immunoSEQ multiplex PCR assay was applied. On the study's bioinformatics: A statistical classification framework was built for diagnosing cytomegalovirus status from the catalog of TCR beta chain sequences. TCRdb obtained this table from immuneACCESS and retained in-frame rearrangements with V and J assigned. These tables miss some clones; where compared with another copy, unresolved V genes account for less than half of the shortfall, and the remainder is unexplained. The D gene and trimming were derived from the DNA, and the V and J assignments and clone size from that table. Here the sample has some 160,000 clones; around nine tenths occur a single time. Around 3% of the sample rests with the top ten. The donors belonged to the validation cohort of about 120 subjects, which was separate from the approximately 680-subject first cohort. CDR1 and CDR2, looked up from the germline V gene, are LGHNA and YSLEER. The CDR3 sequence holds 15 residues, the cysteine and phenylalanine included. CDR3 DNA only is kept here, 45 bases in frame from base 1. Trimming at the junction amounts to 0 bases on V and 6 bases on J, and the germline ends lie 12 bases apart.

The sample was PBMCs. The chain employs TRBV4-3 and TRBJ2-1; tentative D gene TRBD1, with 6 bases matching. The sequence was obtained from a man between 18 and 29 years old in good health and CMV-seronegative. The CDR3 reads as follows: CASSQDIRGSNEQFF. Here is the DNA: TGCGCCAGCAGCCAAGATATAAGGGGGTCCAATGAGCAGTTCTTC.